Listed here is a single T cell receptor (beta chain). The antigen is undetermined. This specimen comes from a study of T cells after yellow fever vaccination. Findings and caveats of the study: Clones that expanded after primary vaccination mostly reappeared after the booster (roughly 97% CD4, 88% CD8). Clonotypes found in both CD4 and CD8 compartments made up a small share.

TCRdb redid the calling of the 5' RACE reads with MiXCR, one entry per CDR3 protein. This sample yields about 170,000 distinct CDR3 sequences, of which more than 9.5% are seen a single time; 30% to 45% belongs to the top ten. The sample was CD8+ T cells sorted from PBMCs, taken 15 days after the yellow fever booster vaccination. The sequence came from a man aged 18 to 35 who received the YFV17D yellow fever vaccine.

Written as DNA, the CDR3 is TGTGCCAGCAGTCTCGTCTACAGGGGGCGGAATGAGCAGTTCTTC. Translated, it gives CASSLVYRGRNEQFF. The V call is TRBV28, the J call TRBJ2-1, with 9 bases fitting TRBD1. V lost 5 bases to trimming and J lost 7 bases; unmatched junction nucleotides: 9. Germline assignment: CDR1 MDHEN and CDR2 SYDVKM. The CDR3 is 15 amino acids.